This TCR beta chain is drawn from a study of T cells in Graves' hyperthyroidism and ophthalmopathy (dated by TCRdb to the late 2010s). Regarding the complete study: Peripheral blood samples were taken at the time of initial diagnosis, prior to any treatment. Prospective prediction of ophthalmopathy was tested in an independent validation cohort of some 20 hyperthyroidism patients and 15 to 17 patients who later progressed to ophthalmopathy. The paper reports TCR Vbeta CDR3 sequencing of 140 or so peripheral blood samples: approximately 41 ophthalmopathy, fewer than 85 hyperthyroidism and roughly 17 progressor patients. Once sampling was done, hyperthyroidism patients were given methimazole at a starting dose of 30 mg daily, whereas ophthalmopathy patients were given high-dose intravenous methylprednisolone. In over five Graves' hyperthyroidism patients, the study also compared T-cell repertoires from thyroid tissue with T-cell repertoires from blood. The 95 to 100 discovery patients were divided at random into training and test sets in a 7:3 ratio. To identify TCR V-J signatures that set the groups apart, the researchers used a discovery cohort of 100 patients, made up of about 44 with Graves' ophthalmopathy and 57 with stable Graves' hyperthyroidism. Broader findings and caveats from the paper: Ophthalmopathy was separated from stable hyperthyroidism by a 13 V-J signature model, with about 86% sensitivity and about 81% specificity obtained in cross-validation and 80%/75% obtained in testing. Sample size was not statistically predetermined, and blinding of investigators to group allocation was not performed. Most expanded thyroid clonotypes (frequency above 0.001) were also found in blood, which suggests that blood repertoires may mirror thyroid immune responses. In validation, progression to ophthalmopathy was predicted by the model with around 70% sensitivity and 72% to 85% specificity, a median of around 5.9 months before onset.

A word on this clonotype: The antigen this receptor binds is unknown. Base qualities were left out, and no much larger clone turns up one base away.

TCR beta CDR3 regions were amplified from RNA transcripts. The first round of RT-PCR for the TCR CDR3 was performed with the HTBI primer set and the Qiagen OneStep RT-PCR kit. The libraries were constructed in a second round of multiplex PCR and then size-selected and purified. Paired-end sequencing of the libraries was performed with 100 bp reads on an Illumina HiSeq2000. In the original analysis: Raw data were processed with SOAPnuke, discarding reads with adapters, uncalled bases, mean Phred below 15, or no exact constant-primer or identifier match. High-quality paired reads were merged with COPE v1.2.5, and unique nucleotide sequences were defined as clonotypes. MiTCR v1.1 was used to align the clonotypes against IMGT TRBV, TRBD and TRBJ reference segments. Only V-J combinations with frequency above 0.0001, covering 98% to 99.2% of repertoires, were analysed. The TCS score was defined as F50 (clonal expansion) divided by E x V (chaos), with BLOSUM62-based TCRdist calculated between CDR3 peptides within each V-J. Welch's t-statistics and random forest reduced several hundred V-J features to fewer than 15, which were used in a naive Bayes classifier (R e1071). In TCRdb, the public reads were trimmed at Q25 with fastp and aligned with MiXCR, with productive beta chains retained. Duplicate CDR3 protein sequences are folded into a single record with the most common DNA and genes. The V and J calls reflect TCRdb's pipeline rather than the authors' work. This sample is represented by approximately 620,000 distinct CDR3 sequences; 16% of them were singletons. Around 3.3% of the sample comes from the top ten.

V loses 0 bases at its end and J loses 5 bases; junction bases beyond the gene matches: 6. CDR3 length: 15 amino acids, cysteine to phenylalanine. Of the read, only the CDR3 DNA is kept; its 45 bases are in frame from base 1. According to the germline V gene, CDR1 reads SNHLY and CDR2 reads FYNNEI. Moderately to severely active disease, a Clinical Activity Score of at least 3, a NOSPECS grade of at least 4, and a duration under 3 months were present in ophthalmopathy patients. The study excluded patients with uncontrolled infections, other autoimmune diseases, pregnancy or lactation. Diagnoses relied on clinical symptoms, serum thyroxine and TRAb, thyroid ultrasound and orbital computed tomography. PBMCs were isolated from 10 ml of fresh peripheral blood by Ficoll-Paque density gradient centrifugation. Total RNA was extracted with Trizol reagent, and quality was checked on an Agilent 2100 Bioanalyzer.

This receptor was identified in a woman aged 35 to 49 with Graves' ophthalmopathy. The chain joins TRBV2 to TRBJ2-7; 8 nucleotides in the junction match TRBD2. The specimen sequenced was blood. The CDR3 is CASSEAPRGGDEQYF. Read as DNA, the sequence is TGTGCCAGCAGTGAAGCGCCTCGGGGGGGCGACGAGCAGTACTTC.